The 13 T cell receptor beta chains in this list originate from one sample, sequenced in a study of T cells expressing NK-cell markers. TCRdb re-called the 5' RACE reads; one entry per CDR3 protein, DNA not given. With fewer than 400,000 distinct CDR3 sequences in the sample, the ten largest clones hold roughly 5.2%. Sequences were obtained from blood T cells: a sorted CD56 or NKG2C T cell subset, CD4+ or CD8+ T cells, or bulk PBMC T cells (not recorded which). All receptors come from a man aged 18-70 years in good health.

The chain links TRBV12-3 or TRBV12-4 to TRBJ2-1; no DNA is available, so the TRBD2 call from TCRdb remains unchecked. CDR3 length: 14 amino acids. CDR3 loop: CASSLATGGLEQFF.

Here the CDR3 reads CASSFAGNGNTIYF. The chain couples TRBV12-3 or TRBV12-4 to TRBJ1-3. The CDR3 runs to 14 residues.

Here the CDR3 reads CASSIVKRQGKHSNQPQHF. The chain links TRBV19 to TRBJ1-5; TCRdb calls TRBD1, which cannot be checked without DNA. The CDR3 contains 19 residues. Germline CDR1 LNHDA, CDR2 SQIVND (reference sequence).

The chain joins TRBV13 to TRBJ2-7; without DNA, the TCRdb call of TRBD1 cannot be checked. The CDR3 is 15 amino acids. Germline-derived CDR1 and CDR2 are PRHDT and FYEKMQ (reference sequence). Here the CDR3 reads CASSPRAGGYSEQYF.

The genes are TRBV6-5 and TRBJ2-3. The CDR3 has 12 residues. Germline V gene sequence: CDR1 MNHEY, CDR2 SVGAGI. CDR3 sequence reads: CASGKSTDTQYF.

The gene calls are TRBV2 and TRBJ2-5. Germline CDR1 SNHLY, CDR2 FYNNEI. The CDR3 totals 14 residues. CDR3 residues: CASRGFGFQETQYF.

V is TRBV28 and J is TRBJ1-5; the TCRdb D gene call, TRBD1, has no DNA to confirm it. Per germline, CDR1 MDHEN and CDR2 SYDVKM. The CDR3 covers 15 residues. The CDR3 sequence: CASRTPGRRDQPQHF.

The chain recombines TRBV14 with TRBJ1-5; the TRBD1 assignment by TCRdb is unverifiable without DNA. Germline-derived CDR1 and CDR2 are SGHDN and FVKESK. This CDR3 has 14 amino acids. The CDR3 loop is CASSQAGVYQPQHF.

The chain links TRBV7-2 to TRBJ2-5; the TCRdb D gene call, TRBD2, has no DNA to confirm it. The CDR3 contains 15 residues. Per germline, CDR1 SGHTA and CDR2 FQGNSA. CDR3 loop: CASKAGGGAAKTQYF.

V is TRBV3-1 and J is TRBJ2-1; without DNA, the TCRdb call of TRBD2 cannot be checked. CDR1 is LGHDT and CDR2 is YNNKEL in the germline V gene (reference sequence). This CDR3 is built from 14 residues. The CDR3 sequence is CASSQGRTSGGPFF.

V and J are TRBV6-1 and TRBJ1-4; TCRdb outputs TRBD1, but without DNA this stays unchecked. The CDR3 consists of 16 residues. Germline CDR1 MNHNS, CDR2 SASEGT. The chain's CDR3 is CASSKGTAGTNEKLFF.

The chain combines TRBV30 with TRBJ2-5; the D gene TCRdb calls, TRBD1, cannot be checked with no DNA. The CDR3 totals 14 residues. Germline-derived CDR1 and CDR2 are GTSNPN and SVGIG (reference sequence). The CDR3 reads CAWTLGDRQETQYF.

The chain links TRBV12-3 or TRBV12-4 to TRBJ2-5; lacking DNA, the TRBD1 call made by TCRdb goes unchecked. The CDR3 length is 13 residues. Here the CDR3 reads CASRGTGGQTQYF.